The source of this TCR beta chain is a study of blood T cell repertoires in COVID-19. Worth noting for this clone: Mismatch with germline at one junction end may stem from a read error.

TCRdb keeps only in-frame clones here, not all; method: immunoSEQ multiplex PCR. The sample contains about 270,000 clones, 70% to 90% of which appear only once. The germline V gene encodes CDR1 SGHTA and CDR2 FQGNSA. The length of the CDR3 is 16 residues. This TCR derives from a woman in her thirties or forties with acute COVID-19. The chain links TRBV7-2 to TRBJ1-3; possible D gene TRBD1, 5 bases. The sample was PBMCs or T cells enriched from blood (not recorded which). The chain's CDR3 is CASSPGGGVFGHTIYF. CDR3 DNA sequence: TGTGCCAGCAGCCCAGGTGGGGGGGTATTTGGACACACCATATATTTT.